This entry describes one T cell receptor beta chain. What it binds is unknown. What was amplified from RNA transcripts were TCR beta CDR3 regions. A first-round RT-PCR of the TCR CDR3 used the HTBI primer set. TCRdb reprocessed the multiplex PCR reads via MiXCR and lists one record per CDR3 protein. The sample holds fewer than 600,000 distinct CDR3 sequences; 14% are singletons and the top ten take over 15%. The data originate from a study of T cells in Graves' hyperthyroidism and ophthalmopathy. Whole-study findings and limits: Most expanded thyroid clonotypes above 0.001 recurred in blood.

The CDR3 loop spans 16 amino acids. Deletions cut 2 bases from V and 5 bases from J, with 18 bases between. Germline V gives CDR1 PRHDT, CDR2 FYEKMQ (reference sequence). The receptor comes from a woman between 18 and 30 years old with Graves' hyperthyroidism. This rearrangement joins TRBV13 to TRBJ1-1; D unresolved. Sequenced material: blood. The CDR3 DNA follows: TGTGCCAGCAGCTTACCGACGGCGAGGATTAGGACTGAAGCTTTCTTT. Its protein product is CASSLPTARIRTEAFF.